This TCR beta chain was identified during a study of T cell changes during pregnancy in multiple sclerosis. Germline trimming cut 7 bases from V and 7 bases from J; bases unmatched to any gene: 9. The V gene's germline CDR1 is SNHLY and CDR2 FYNNEI. There are 15 residues in the CDR3. The protocol was immunoSEQ multiplex PCR, while the TCRdb copy is restricted to in-frame clones and leaves out a portion. The repertoire holds tens of thousands of clones, with roughly nine tenths as singletons. Sequencing was performed on peripheral blood, taken in the first trimester of pregnancy. This TCR was sampled from a female donor in good health, enrolled as a control in a pregnancy study. The chain employs TRBV2 and TRBJ2-7, with 14 bases aligning to TRBD2. The CDR3 DNA reads TGTGCCAGCAACCAGGGACTAGCGGGAGTAAGGGAGCAGTACTTC. Its translation: CASNQGLAGVREQYF.